Listed here is a single T cell receptor (beta chain). These data come from a study of long-term antiretroviral therapy in people with HIV. Researchers report immunoSEQ v3.0 was run at survey level. Assay used: immunoSEQ multiplex PCR; TCRdb lists only in-frame clones, some missing. The repertoire includes about 24,000 clones, around 84% of them detected once, and around 4% sits in the top ten. The source is a man aged 25 to 40 with HIV. Source: unsorted PBMCs, taken roughly 6.1 years after starting antiretroviral therapy.

The CDR3, as DNA: TGTGCCACCAGCAGAGATGGCAGAACATCCAAAAACATTCAGTACTTC. Amino acid sequence: CATSRDGRTSKNIQYF. The chain joins TRBV15 to TRBJ2-4, with unresolved D. Trimming pared 0 bases from V and 2 bases from J, leaving 11 bases between. The CDR3 is 16 amino acids. Germline V lookup: CDR1 LNHNV, CDR2 YYDKDF (reference sequence).